The subject of this entry is one TCR beta chain. The antigen is undetermined. Genomic DNA came from blood regulatory T cells gated CD4+ CD25-high CD127-low. This record belongs to a study of regulatory and conventional T cells in RAG deficiency. Study observations and caveats: RAG-deficient patients showed markedly lower Shannon entropy and higher Simpson indices than control T-cell subsets. Treg unique TCR beta sequences were 90 to 100-fold fewer in Omenn syndrome and CID/AS patients than controls. Omenn patients showed >75% Treg-Tconv overlap and shorter CDR3 lengths.

Method: immunoSEQ multiplex PCR; TCRdb's copy keeps in-frame clones and lacks some. The sample lists some 19,000 clones, about 87% occurring once. The same data also contributed to another study, on regulatory T cells. This second study notes: Amplification used 52 TRBV primers and 13 TRBJ primers. Patient repertoires had restricted TRB V-J pairs and skewed V and J usage, most in Tregs.

The receptor comes from a human donor in good health. What was sequenced was Tregs sorted from blood.

The CDR3, as DNA: TGTGCCAGCAGCTTAGAGGTTAGCGGGAGGGTCTACAATGAGCAGTTCTTC. This encodes CASSLEVSGRVYNEQFF. The chain employs TRBV7-6 and TRBJ2-1, with 11 bases aligning to TRBD2. Germline CDR1 is SGHVS and CDR2 is FNYEAQ. The CDR3 sequence is 17 residues long. With V trimmed by 1 base and J by 3 bases, 5 bases remained unmatched.